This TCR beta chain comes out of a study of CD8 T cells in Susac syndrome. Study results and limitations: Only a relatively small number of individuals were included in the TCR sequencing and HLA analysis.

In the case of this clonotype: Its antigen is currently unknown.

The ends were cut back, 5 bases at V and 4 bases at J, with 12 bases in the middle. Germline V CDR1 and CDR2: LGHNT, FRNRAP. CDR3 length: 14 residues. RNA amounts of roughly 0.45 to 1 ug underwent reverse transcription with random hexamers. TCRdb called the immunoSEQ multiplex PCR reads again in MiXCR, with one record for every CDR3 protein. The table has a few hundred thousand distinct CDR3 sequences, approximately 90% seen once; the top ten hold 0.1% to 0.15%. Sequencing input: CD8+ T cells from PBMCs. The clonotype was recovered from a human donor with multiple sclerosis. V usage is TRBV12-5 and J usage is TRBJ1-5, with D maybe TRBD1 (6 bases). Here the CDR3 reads CASGGDTFNQPQHF. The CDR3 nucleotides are TGTGCTAGTGGTGGGGACACCTTTAATCAGCCCCAGCATTTT.